This TCR beta chain appears in the sequencing data of a study of blood T cell repertoires in COVID-19. Study details: Acute-phase and convalescent COVID-19 samples originated in the United States, Italy and Spain. PBMCs, B-cell-depleted T cells, or T cells were the source of the cDNA or gDNA that made up the material.

This clone was seen just once. Authors' data handling: Nucleated cell number was recorded as an estimate derived from reference gene primer amplification. TCRdb's table, derived via immunoSEQ multiplex PCR, lists solely in-frame clones and lacks some. V, J and clone size derive from that table, while D and trimming were established from the DNA sequence. The sample has 250,000 or so clones, 65% to 90% seen once; the top ten hold about 2%. V shed 7 bases and J shed 8 bases, with 9 bases lying between them. This CDR3 has 11 residues. Germline assignment: CDR1 MNHEY and CDR2 SMNVEV (reference sequence). The material sequenced was peripheral blood. This receptor was taken from a man aged 35 to 55 who had recovered from COVID-19. This chain connects TRBV27 to TRBJ2-4; a possible D gene is TRBD2 (7 bases). The chain's CDR3 is CASKGGDIQYF. The DNA of the CDR3 is TGTGCCAGCAAAGGGGGGGACATTCAGTACTTC.